The present T cell receptor beta chain was sequenced within a study of cytomegalovirus exposure and HLA in healthy donors. For this clone: Its antigen is still unknown.

Points from the study as a whole: The study recorded around 160 TCR beta chains that were cytomegalovirus-associated.

Sequencing used immunoSEQ multiplex PCR; TCRdb keeps in-frame clones, though not all of them. The data show a few hundred thousand clones, 80% to 90% seen once. Separate from the approximately 670-subject first cohort was the roughly 120-subject validation cohort, to which the donors belonged. The receptor's source is a woman aged 18-35 years in good health and CMV-seronegative. Sequenced material: PBMCs.

The CDR3 DNA sequence: TGTGCCAGCAGTGACAGGGGCCATGACATGAACACTGAAGCTTTCTTT. Its translation is CASSDRGHDMNTEAFF. This sequence joins TRBV2 and TRBJ1-1; a possible D gene is TRBD1 (6 bases). This CDR3 is built from 16 residues. Germline V gives CDR1 SNHLY, CDR2 FYNNEI. V lost 3 bases and J lost 0, with 14 bases in between.